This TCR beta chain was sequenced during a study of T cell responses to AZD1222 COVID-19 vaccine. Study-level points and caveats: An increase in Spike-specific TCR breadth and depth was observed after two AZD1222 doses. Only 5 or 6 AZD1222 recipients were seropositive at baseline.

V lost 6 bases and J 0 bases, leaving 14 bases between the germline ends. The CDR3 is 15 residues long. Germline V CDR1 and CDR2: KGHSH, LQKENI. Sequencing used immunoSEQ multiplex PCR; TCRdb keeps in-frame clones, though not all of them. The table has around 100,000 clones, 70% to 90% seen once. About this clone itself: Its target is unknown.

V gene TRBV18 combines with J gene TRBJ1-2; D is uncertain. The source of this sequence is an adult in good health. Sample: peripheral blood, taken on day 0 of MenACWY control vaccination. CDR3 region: CASSSNNRANYGYTF. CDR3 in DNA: TGTGCCAGCTCCTCGAACAACCGGGCTAACTATGGCTACACCTTC.